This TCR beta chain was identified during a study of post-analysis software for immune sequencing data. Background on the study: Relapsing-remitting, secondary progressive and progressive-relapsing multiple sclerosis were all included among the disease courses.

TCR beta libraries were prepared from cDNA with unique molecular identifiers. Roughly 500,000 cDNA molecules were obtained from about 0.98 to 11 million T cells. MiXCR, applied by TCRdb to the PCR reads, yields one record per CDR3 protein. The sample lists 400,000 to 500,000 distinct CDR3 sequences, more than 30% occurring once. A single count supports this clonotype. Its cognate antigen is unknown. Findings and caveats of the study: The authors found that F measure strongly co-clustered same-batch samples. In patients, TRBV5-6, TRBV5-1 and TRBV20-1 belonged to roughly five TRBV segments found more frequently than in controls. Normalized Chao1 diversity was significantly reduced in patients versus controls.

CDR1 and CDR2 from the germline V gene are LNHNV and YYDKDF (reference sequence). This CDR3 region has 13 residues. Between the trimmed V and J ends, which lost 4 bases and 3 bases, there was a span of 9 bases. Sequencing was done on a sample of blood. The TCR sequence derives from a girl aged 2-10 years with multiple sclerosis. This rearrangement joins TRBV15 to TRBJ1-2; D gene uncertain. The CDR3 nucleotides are TGTGCCACCAGCACAAGGGCGGACTATGGCTACACCTTC. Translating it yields CATSTRADYGYTF.